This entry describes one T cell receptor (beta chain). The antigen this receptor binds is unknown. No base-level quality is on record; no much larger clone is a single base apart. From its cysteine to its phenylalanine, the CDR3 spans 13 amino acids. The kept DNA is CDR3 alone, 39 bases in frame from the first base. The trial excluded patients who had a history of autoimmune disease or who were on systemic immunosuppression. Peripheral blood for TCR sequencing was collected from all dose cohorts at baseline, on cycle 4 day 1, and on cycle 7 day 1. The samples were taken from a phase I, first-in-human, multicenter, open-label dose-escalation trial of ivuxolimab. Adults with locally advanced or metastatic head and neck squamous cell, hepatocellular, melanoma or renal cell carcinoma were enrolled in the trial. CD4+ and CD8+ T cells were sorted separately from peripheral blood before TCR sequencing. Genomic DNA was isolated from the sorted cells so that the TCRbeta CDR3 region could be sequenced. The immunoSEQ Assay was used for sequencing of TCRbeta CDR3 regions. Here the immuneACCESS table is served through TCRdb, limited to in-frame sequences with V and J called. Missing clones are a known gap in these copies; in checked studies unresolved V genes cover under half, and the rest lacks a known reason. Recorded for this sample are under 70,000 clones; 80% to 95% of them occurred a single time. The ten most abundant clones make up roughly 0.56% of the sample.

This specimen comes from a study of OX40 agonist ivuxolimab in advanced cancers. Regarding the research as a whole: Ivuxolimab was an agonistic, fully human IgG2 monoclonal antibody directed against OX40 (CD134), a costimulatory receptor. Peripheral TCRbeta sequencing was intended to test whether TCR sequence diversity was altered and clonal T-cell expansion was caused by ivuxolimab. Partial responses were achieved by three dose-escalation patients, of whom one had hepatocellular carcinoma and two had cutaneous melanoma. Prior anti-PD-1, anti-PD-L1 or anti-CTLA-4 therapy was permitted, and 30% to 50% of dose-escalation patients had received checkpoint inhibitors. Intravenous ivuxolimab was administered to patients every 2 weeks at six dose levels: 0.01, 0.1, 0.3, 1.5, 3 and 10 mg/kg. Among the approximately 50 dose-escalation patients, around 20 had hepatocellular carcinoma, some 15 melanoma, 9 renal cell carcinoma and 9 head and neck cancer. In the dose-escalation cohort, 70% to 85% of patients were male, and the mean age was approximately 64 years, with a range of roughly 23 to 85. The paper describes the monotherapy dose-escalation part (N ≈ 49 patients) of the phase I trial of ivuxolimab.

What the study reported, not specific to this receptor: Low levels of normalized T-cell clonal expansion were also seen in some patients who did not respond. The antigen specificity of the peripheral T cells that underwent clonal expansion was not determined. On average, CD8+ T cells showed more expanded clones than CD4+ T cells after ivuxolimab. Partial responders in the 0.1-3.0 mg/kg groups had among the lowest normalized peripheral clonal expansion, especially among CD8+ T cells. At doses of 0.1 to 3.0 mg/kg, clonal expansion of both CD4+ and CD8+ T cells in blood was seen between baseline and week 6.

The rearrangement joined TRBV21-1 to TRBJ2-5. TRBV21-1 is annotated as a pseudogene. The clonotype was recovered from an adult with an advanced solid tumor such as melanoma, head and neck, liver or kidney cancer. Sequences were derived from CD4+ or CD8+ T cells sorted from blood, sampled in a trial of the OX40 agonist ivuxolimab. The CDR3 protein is CASPGASQETQYF. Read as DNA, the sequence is TGTGCCAGCCCCGGGGCTTCCCAAGAGACCCAGTACTTC.